The clone carrying this T cell receptor beta chain was detected ten times or more. The entry originates in a study of early T cells in non-severe SARS-CoV-2 infection. TCRdb processed the 5' RACE reads anew with MiXCR; each CDR3 protein has one entry. The table records approximately 71,000 distinct CDR3 sequences, 12% of them present only once. Germline V gene sequence: CDR1 DFQATT, CDR2 SNEGSKA (reference sequence). The germline V and J ends were trimmed by 0 bases and 0 bases, with 9 bases remaining between them. The CDR3 is 14 amino acids. The receptor comes from an adult who was a healthcare worker with PCR-confirmed SARS-CoV-2 infection or an uninfected control (not recorded which). This chain links TRBV20-1 with TRBJ2-7; D assignment may be TRBD1 or TRBD2 (5 bases each). Sequencing was done on a sample of whole blood. In DNA, the CDR3 is TGCAGTGCTAGAGAGGGGGACCCCTCCTACGAGCAGTACTTC. Translated: CSAREGDPSYEQYF.